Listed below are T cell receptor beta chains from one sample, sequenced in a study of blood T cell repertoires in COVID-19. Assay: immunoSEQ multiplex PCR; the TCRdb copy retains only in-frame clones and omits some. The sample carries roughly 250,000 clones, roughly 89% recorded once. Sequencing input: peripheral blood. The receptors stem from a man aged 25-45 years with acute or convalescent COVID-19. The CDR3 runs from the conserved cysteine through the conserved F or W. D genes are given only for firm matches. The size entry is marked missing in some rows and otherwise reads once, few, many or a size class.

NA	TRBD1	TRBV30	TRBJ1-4	CACAGTGSKKLFF	TGTGCCTGCGCCGGGACAGGGAGCAAAAAACTGTTTTTT
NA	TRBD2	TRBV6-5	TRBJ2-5	CASRGGRSETQYF	TGTGCCAGCAGGGGGGGGAGGTCGGAGACCCAGTACTTC
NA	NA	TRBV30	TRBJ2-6	CAWSPRRFGANVLTF	TGTGCCTGGAGTCCTCGTCGGTTTGGGGCCAACGTCCTGACTTTC
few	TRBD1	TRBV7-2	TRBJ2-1	CASSFRDRPLRNEQFF	TGTGCCAGCAGCTTCCGGGACAGACCTTTAAGGAATGAGCAGTTCTTC
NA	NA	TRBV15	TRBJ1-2	CATSRDRQNYGYTF	TGTGCCACCAGCAGGGACAGACAAAACTATGGCTACACCTTC
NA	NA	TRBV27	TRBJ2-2	CASSFRGATGELFF	TGTGCCAGCAGTTTCCGCGGGGCGACCGGGGAGCTGTTTTTT
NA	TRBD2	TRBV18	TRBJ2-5	CASSPRGLAETQYF	TGTGCCAGCTCACCGCGGGGACTAGCGGAGACCCAGTACTTC
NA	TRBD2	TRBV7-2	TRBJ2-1	CASSFRHRTSGVEQFF	TGTGCCAGCAGCTTTCGTCATAGGACTAGCGGGGTTGAGCAGTTCTTC
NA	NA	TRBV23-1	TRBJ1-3	CASRPGILVFSGNTIYF	TGCGCCAGCAGACCCGGGATCCTAGTTTTCTCTGGAAACACCATATATTTT
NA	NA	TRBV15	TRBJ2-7	CATSRAGNEQYF	TGTGCCACCAGCAGGGCGGGCAACGAGCAGTACTTC
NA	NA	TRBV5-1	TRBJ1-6	CASSLERQSNSPLHF	TGCGCCAGCAGCTTGGAAAGACAGTCAAATTCACCCCTCCACTTT
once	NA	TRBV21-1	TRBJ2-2	CASSSWGRELNTGELFF	TGTGCCAGCAGCTCTTGGGGGAGGGAATTAAACACCGGGGAGCTGTTTTTT
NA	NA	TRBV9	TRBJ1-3	CASSVVPGAGNTIYF	TGTGCCAGCAGCGTAGTTCCAGGGGCCGGAAACACCATATATTTT
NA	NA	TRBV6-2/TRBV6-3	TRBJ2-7	CASSSTGTASYEQYF	TGTGCCAGCAGTTCTACCGGGACTGCCTCCTACGAGCAGTACTTC
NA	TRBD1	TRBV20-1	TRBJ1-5	CSVSDRVHQPQHF	TGCAGTGTAAGTGACAGGGTTCATCAGCCCCAGCATTTT
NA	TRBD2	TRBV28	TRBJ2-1	CASSRAGLAGGRSYNEQFF	TGTGCCAGCAGCCGGGCGGGACTAGCGGGGGGGCGGTCCTACAATGAGCAGTTCTTC
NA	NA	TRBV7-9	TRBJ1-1	CASSRTGTENTEAFF	TGTGCCAGCAGCCGAACCGGGACTGAGAACACTGAAGCTTTCTTT
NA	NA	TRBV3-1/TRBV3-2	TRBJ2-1	CASSLARGPNREQFF	TGTGCCAGCAGCCTCGCCAGGGGCCCAAACCGGGAGCAGTTCTTC
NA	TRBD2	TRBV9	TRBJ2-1	CASSPHLSGTSYNEQFF	TGTGCCAGCAGCCCCCACCTTAGCGGGACGTCCTACAATGAGCAGTTCTTC
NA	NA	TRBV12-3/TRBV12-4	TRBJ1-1	CASHFGTEAFF	TGTGCCAGCCACTTTGGCACTGAAGCTTTCTTT
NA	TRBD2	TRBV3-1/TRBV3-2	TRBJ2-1	CASSQSRQGSSGRSSYNEQFF	TGTGCCAGCAGCCAATCTCGTCAGGGTTCTAGCGGGAGGTCCTCCTACAATGAGCAGTTCTTC
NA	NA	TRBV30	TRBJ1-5	CAWSVQSLNQPQHF	TGTGCCTGGAGTGTACAAAGTCTCAATCAGCCCCAGCATTTT
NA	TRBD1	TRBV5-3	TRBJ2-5	CARSLDQDRDEETQYF	TGTGCCAGAAGCTTGGACCAGGACAGGGATGAAGAGACCCAGTACTTC
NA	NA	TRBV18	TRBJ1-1	CASSPQGNTEAFF	TGTGCCAGCTCCCCCCAGGGGAACACTGAAGCTTTCTTT
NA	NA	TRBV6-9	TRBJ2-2	CASIRGGPLNTGELFF	TGTGCCAGCATCAGAGGAGGGCCTCTGAACACCGGGGAGCTGTTTTTT
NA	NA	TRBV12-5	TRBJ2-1	CASGKGDEQFF	TGTGCTAGTGGGAAAGGGGATGAGCAGTTCTTC
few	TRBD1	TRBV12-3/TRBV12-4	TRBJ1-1	CASRGERNTEAFF	TGTGCCTCCAGGGGGGAGAGGAACACTGAAGCTTTCTTT
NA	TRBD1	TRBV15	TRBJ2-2	CATSKTGFRTGELFF	TGTGCCACCAGCAAGACAGGGTTCAGGACCGGGGAGCTGTTTTTT
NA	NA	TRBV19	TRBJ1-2	CASSIIVGHGYTF	TGTGCCAGTAGCATTATCGTTGGCCATGGCTACACCTTC
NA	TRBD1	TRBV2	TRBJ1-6	CASRPGTGFSPLHF	TGTGCCAGCAGACCCGGGACAGGGTTTTCACCCCTCCACTTT
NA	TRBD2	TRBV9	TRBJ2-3	CASGEREGRTDTQYF	TGTGCCAGCGGGGAGCGGGAGGGCCGGACAGATACGCAGTATTTT
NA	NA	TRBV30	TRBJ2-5	CAWSGAGRQETQYF	TGTGCCTGGAGTGGGGCAGGGCGCCAAGAGACCCAGTACTTC
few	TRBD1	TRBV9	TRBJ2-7	CASSHRDRGYEQYF	TGTGCCAGCAGCCACAGGGACAGGGGTTACGAGCAGTACTTC
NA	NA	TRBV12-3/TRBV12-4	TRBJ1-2	CASSRTANYGYTF	TGTGCCAGCAGCCGGACAGCTAACTATGGCTACACCTTC
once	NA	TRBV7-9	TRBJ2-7	CASSPTPFKGQSYEQYF	TGTGCCAGCAGCCCCACCCCTTTCAAAGGACAATCCTACGAGCAGTACTTC
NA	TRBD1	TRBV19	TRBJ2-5	CASRTNRGDQETQYF	TGTGCCAGTAGGACAAACAGGGGGGACCAAGAGACCCAGTACTTC
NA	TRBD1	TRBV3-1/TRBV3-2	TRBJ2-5	CASSRRTGLETQYF	TGTGCCAGCAGCCGGCGGACAGGGCTAGAGACCCAGTACTTC